This note documents a single T cell receptor beta chain sequence. Its antigen is unidentified. The V and J ends lost 4 bases and 0 bases respectively, with 15 bases between them. This CDR3 is 16 amino acids long. Germline V gives CDR1 LNHNV, CDR2 YYDKDF (reference sequence). There were likely unrecorded immune exposures, though donors were nominally healthy when sampled. A multiplex PCR was run with 60 Vbeta primers and 13 Jbeta primers. Generated by immunoSEQ multiplex PCR, the TCRdb table keeps only in-frame clones and is missing some. Of some 160,000 clones listed, around three quarters are singletons. These data originate in a study of cytomegalovirus exposure and HLA in healthy donors. Study-wide results and caveats: Cytomegalovirus status was reportedly diagnosed by the classifier with high specificity and sensitivity. The study found most TCR sequences rare, yet found some public TCRs in many donors.

Sequencing was done on a sample of PBMCs. The clonotype was recovered from a man aged 35-49 years in good health and CMV-seronegative. This rearrangement joins TRBV15 to TRBJ1-1; D possibly corresponds to TRBD1 (5 bases). CDR3 region: CATSTELTVLNTEAFF. For the CDR3, the DNA is TGTGCCACCAGCACAGAATTGACAGTCCTGAACACTGAAGCTTTCTTT. Complete variable domain (other parts from reference TRBV15 and TRBJ1-1): DAMVIQNPRYQVTQFGKPVTLSCSQTLNHNVMYWYQQKSSQAPKLLFHYYDKDFNNEADTPDNFQSRRPNTSFCFLDIRSPGLGDTAMYLCATSTELTVLNTEAFFGQGTRLTVV.